This passage covers 19 T cell receptor beta chains from one sample sequenced in a study of blood T cell repertoires in COVID-19. Using immunoSEQ multiplex PCR, the repertoire was profiled, and TCRdb retains in-frame clones only, with some absent. The table records a few hundred thousand clones, around 89% of them present only once. Sequencing used PBMCs or T cells enriched from blood (not recorded which). These receptors came from a woman in her late teens or twenties who had recovered from COVID-19.

The rearrangement joins TRBV14 to TRBJ2-7; tentatively, D is TRBD2 (6 bases). CDR1 SGHDN and CDR2 FVKESK come from the germline V gene. The CDR3 has 18 residues. The ends were cut back, 1 base at V and 6 bases at J, with 25 bases in the middle. The CDR3 here is CASSQVIGWRGGGVEQYF. CDR3 sequence (DNA): TGTGCCAGCAGCCAAGTCATAGGTTGGAGGGGAGGCGGGGTCGAGCAGTACTTC.

The V call is TRBV5-1, the J call TRBJ1-2, with TRBD1 matching over 11 bases. Germline V gene lookup returns CDR1 SGHRS and CDR2 YFSETQ. The CDR3 extends over 17 amino acids. The junction had 14 bases not matched to a gene; V was cut back by 6 bases and J by 4 bases. Here the CDR3 DNA reads TGCGCCAGCACCAACGAAAGGACAGGGGGCAGTGTCTATGGCTACACCTTC. Translation: CASTNERTGGSVYGYTF.

V and J are TRBV5-1 and TRBJ2-7; TRBD2 matches 10 bases. The germline CDR1 and CDR2 sequences are SGHRS and YFSETQ. V was pared by 0 bases and J by 2 bases, with 8 bases of the junction left unmatched. The CDR3 has 17 residues. The CDR3 DNA is TGCGCCAGCAGCTTGGTGGTAGCGGGGGGCCGACCCTACGAGCAGTACTTC. This translates into CASSLVVAGGRPYEQYF.

The chain uses TRBV27 and TRBJ2-1; D is possibly TRBD2 (6 bases). Germline assignment: CDR1 MNHEY and CDR2 SMNVEV (reference sequence). Trimming took 4 bases from V and 4 from J, leaving 29 bases between them. CDR3 length: 20 amino acids. CDR3 sequence: CASSSPSPSSRRDPYNEQFF. CDR3 nucleotide sequence: TGTGCCAGCAGTTCCCCCTCTCCCTCAAGTCGGCGGGACCCTTACAATGAGCAGTTCTTC.

J is TRBJ1-5 and V is TRBV27; D is perhaps TRBD1 (5 bases). V was cut by 10 bases and J by 9 bases, with 16 bases left in between. The germline gives CDR1 MNHEY, CDR2 SMNVEV (reference sequence). This CDR3 region has 12 residues. The CDR3 here is CATGGRDMPQHF. Here the CDR3 DNA reads TGTGCCACCGGGGGGAGGGATATGCCCCAGCATTTT.

The CDR3 bases are TGCGCCAGCAGCCCTGGGAGGCAGGGGGACTCACCCCTCCACTTT. Translated: CASSPGRQGDSPLHF. V and J are TRBV4-3 and TRBJ1-6, with 7 bases aligning to TRBD1. The CDR3 is made up of 15 amino acids. V was clipped by 4 bases and J by 10 bases; unmatched bases: 10. From germline, CDR1 is LGHNA and CDR2 YSLEER.

The J gene is TRBJ2-7, the V gene TRBV7-2, with a tentative D call TRBD1 (5 bases). Germline V lookup: CDR1 SGHTA, CDR2 FQGNSA. V lost 3 bases, J lost 3 bases, and 18 bases lay in between. The CDR3 totals 16 residues. For the CDR3, the DNA is TGTGCCAGCAGCTTGGGGCCACCCATAAGGGTCTACGAGCAGTACTTC. It codes for CASSLGPPIRVYEQYF.

This chain joins TRBV2 and TRBJ2-1; 7 bases are shared with TRBD2. The CDR3 sequence is 13 residues long. V was pared by 8 bases and J by 10 bases, with 11 bases of the junction left unmatched. CDR1 is SNHLY, CDR2 FYNNEI, per germline. The CDR3 sequence: CASEAGVGSEQFF. Here the CDR3 DNA reads TGTGCCAGCGAGGCGGGGGTCGGGAGCGAGCAGTTCTTC.

The gene calls are TRBV5-4 and TRBJ1-1; perhaps TRBD1 as D (6 bases). The ends were cut back, 0 bases at V and 6 bases at J, with 15 bases in the middle. The CDR3 is made up of 15 amino acids. CDR1 is SGHNT, CDR2 YYREEE, per germline (reference sequence). CDR3 nucleotide sequence: TGTGCCAGCAGCTTGGCTGGAACAGGGACGGCTGAAGCTTTCTTT. Its translation: CASSLAGTGTAEAFF.

The chain joins TRBV5-6 to TRBJ2-1; 9 bases align to TRBD2. The CDR3 is 16 amino acids. After removal of 0 bases from V and 6 bases from J, the junction contained 7 bases not matched to a gene. Germline CDR1 and CDR2: SGHDT and YYEEEE. This CDR3 reads CASSLAIAGDVNEQFF. The CDR3 bases are TGTGCCAGCAGCTTGGCCATAGCGGGGGACGTCAATGAGCAGTTCTTC.

This chain uses TRBV30 with TRBJ1-3; TRBD1 is a possible D gene (5 bases). The germline gives CDR1 GTSNPN, CDR2 SVGIG (reference sequence). The CDR3 is 15 residues long. V lost 2 bases, J lost 0 bases, and 11 bases lay in between. CDR3 sequence (DNA): TGTGCCTGGAGTCAGGGCAGGGCCTCTGGAAACACCATATATTTT. It codes for CAWSQGRASGNTIYF. The whole variable domain, filled in from reference TRBV30 and TRBJ1-3, reads SQTIHQWPATLVQPVGSPLSLECTVEGTSNPNLYWYRQAAGRGLQLLFYSVGIGQISSEVPQNLSASRPQDRQFILSSKKLLLSDSGFYLCAWSQGRASGNTIYFGEGSWLTVV.

The V and J genes are TRBV28 and TRBJ1-1; 7 positions match TRBD1. After removal of 7 bases from V and 1 base from J, the junction contained 12 bases not matched to a gene. The CDR3 has 16 amino acids. Germline V lookup: CDR1 MDHEN, CDR2 SYDVKM. The CDR3 region is CASTLAYRGENTEAFF. DNA for the CDR3: TGTGCCAGCACTCTAGCTTACAGGGGTGAGAACACTGAAGCTTTCTTT. Combining the CDR3 with reference TRBV28 and TRBJ1-1 gives the whole variable domain DVKVTQSSRYLVKRTGEKVFLECVQDMDHENMFWYRQDPGLGLRLIYFSYDVKMKEKGDIPEGYSVSREKKERFSLILESASTNQTSMYLCASTLAYRGENTEAFFGQGTRLTVV.

The V and J genes are TRBV30 and TRBJ1-1; D ambiguous. Looked up from germline, CDR1 is GTSNPN and CDR2 is SVGIG (reference sequence). The CDR3 sequence is 10 residues long. V lost 8 bases and J 5 bases, leaving 9 bases between the germline ends. Written as DNA, the CDR3 is TGTGCCGGTGCCAGAACTGAAGCTTTCTTT. Its protein is CAGARTEAFF.

The chain couples TRBV7-2 to TRBJ2-1, with 10 bases aligning to TRBD2. Germline assignment: CDR1 SGHTA and CDR2 FQGNSA. This CDR3 comprises 15 residues. The V segment lost 6 bases and the J segment 7 bases; nucleotides outside the gene matches: 9. CDR3 sequence (DNA): TGTGCCAGCAGATCTTCTAGCGGGGGCCCAAATGAGCAGTTCTTC. Translating gives CASRSSSGGPNEQFF. The entire variable domain, with the rest obtained from reference TRBV7-2 and TRBJ2-1, is as follows: GAGVSQSPSNKVTEKGKDVELRCDPISGHTALYWYRQSLGQGLEFLIYFQGNSAPDKSGLPSDRFSAERTGGSVSTLTIQRTQQEDSAVYLCASRSSSGGPNEQFFGPGTRLTVL.

This clone has just a few counts. This chain connects TRBV3-1 (or the pseudogene TRBV3-2) to TRBJ2-5; 7 positions match TRBD2. The CDR3 runs to 14 residues. J gave up 2 bases and V 1 base, and 1 base lay outside the gene matches. The germline V gene has CDR1 LGHDT and CDR2 YNNKEL (reference sequence). The CDR3: CASSQAAGQETQYF. The DNA for the CDR3 is TGTGCCAGCAGCCAAGCAGCGGGACAAGAGACCCAGTACTTC.

The rearrangement joins TRBV7-9 to TRBJ2-1, with 8 bases fitting TRBD1. V shed 8 bases, J shed 4 bases, and the junction held 10 bases outside the gene matches. The length of the CDR3 is 15 residues. The germline V gene encodes CDR1 SEHNR and CDR2 FQNEAQ (reference sequence). CDR3 nucleotide sequence: TGTGCCAGCTCAGGGGGCACGTGGCGTTACAATGAGCAGTTCTTC. Translation gives CASSGGTWRYNEQFF.

This CDR3 is CASSEQGLAGNTIYF. In DNA, the CDR3 is TGTGCCAGCAGTGAACAGGGGTTAGCCGGAAACACCATATATTTT. The J gene is TRBJ1-3, the V gene TRBV2; D might be TRBD1 (6 bases). Trimming shortened V by 2 bases and J by 4 bases, and 12 bases separated the two germline ends. The germline gives CDR1 SNHLY, CDR2 FYNNEI. CDR3 length: 15 amino acids.

The count of this clone is one. The gene calls are TRBV3-1 (or the pseudogene TRBV3-2) and TRBJ1-4; D possibly corresponds to TRBD1 (5 bases). V was cut by 0 bases and J by 7 bases, with 12 bases left in between. The length of the CDR3 is 15 residues. Germline CDR1 reads LGHDT; CDR2 reads YNNKEL (reference sequence). In DNA, the CDR3 is TGTGCCAGCAGCCAAGATGGGCAGGGAATTGAAAAACTGTTTTTT. Translation: CASSQDGQGIEKLFF.

The V and J genes are TRBV12-5 and TRBJ2-2; D perhaps matches TRBD1 (5 bases). Germline V gene lookup returns CDR1 LGHNT and CDR2 FRNRAP. Trimming shortened V by 6 bases and J by 6 bases, and 11 bases separated the two germline ends. The CDR3 totals 13 residues. For the CDR3, the DNA is TGTGCTAGTGGAGGGGATGCCCCCGGGGAGCTGTTTTTT. Residues: CASGGDAPGELFF.